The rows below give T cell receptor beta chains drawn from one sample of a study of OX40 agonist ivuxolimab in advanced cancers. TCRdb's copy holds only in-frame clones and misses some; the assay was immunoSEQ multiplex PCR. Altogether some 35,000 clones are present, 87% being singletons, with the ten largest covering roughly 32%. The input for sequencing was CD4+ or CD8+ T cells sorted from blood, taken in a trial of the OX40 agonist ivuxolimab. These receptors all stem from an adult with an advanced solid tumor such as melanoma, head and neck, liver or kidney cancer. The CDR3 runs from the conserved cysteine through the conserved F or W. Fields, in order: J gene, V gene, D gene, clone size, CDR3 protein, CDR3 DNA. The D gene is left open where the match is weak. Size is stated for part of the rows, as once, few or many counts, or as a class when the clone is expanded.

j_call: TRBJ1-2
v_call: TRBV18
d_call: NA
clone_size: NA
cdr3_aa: CASSPLQDGEGYTF
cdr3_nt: TGTGCCAGCTCACCACTCCAAGACGGCGAAGGCTACACCTTC

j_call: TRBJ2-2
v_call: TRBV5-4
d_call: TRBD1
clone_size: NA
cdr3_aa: CASSLVGQGAKGELFF
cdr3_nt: TGTGCCAGCAGCTTGGTGGGACAGGGGGCGAAAGGGGAGCTGTTTTTT

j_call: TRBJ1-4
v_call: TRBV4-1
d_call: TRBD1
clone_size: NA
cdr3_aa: CASSQTDRGELFF
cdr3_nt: TGCGCCAGCAGCCAAACCGACAGGGGGGAACTGTTTTTT

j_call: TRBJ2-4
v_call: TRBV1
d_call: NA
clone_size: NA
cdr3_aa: CTWRKGGKNIQYF
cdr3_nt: TGCACCTGGCGTAAGGGAGGCAAAAACATTCAGTACTTC

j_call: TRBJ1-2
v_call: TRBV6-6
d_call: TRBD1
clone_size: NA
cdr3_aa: CASSYPRAGGYGYTF
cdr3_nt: TGTGCCAGCAGTTACCCGAGGGCAGGGGGCTATGGCTACACCTTC

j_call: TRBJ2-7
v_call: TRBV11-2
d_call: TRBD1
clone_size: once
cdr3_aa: CASSLDRGSNYEQYF
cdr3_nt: TGTGCCAGCAGCTTAGACAGGGGGAGTAACTACGAGCAGTACTTC

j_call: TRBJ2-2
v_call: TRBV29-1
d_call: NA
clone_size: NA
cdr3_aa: CSVDSGTGLGGYTGELFF
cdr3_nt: TGCAGCGTTGACTCCGGCACAGGGTTGGGTGGATACACCGGGGAGCTGTTTTTT

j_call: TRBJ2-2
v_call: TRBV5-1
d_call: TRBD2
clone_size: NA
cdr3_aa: CASSPERTSGGAPPTGELFF
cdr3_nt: TGCGCCAGCAGCCCTGAACGGACTAGCGGGGGGGCCCCCCCCACCGGGGAGCTGTTTTTT

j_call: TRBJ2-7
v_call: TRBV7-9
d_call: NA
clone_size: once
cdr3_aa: CASSLALRRGDEQYF
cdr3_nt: TGTGCCAGCAGCTTAGCGCTTCGCAGGGGCGACGAGCAGTACTTC

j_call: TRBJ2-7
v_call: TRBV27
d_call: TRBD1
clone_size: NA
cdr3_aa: CASRRQGSYEQYF
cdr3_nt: TGTGCCAGCAGGCGACAGGGGTCCTACGAGCAGTACTTC

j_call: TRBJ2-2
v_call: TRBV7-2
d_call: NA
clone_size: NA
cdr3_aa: CASSLGRAGANTGELFF
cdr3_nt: TGTGCCAGCAGCTTAGGTCGGGCGGGTGCGAACACCGGGGAGCTGTTTTTT

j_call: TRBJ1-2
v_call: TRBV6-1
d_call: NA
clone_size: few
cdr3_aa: CASSEVGGGYGYTF
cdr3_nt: TGTGCCAGCAGTGAAGTTGGTGGGGGCTATGGCTACACCTTC

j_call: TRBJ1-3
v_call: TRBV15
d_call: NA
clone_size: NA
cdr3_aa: CATSRERARGNTIYF
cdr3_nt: TGTGCCACCAGCAGAGAAAGGGCTCGGGGAAACACCATATATTTT

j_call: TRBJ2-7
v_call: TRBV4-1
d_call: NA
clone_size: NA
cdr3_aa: CASSQVGGAGTYEQYF
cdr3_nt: TGCGCCAGCAGCCAAGTAGGAGGGGCAGGAACCTACGAGCAGTACTTC

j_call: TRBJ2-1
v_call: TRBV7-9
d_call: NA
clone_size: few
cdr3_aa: CASSLRGEGVNEQFF
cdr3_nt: TGTGCCAGCAGCTTACGGGGAGAGGGAGTGAATGAGCAGTTCTTC

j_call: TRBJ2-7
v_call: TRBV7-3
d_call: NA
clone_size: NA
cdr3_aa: CASSLEGSSEQYF
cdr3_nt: TGTGCCAGCAGCTTGGAGGGGTCGAGTGAGCAGTACTTC

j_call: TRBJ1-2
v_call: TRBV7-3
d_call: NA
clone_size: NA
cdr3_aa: CASSPRTDYGYTF
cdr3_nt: TGTGCCAGCAGCCCGCGAACCGACTATGGCTACACCTTC

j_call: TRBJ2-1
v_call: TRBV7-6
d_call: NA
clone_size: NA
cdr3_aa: CASSFWKTSSYNEQFF
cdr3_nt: TGTGCCAGCAGCTTTTGGAAGACTAGCTCCTACAATGAGCAGTTCTTC

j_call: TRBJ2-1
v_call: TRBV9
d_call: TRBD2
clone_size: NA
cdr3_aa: CASSVMGLAGVNEQFF
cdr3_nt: TGTGCCAGCAGCGTAATGGGACTAGCGGGGGTTAATGAGCAGTTCTTC

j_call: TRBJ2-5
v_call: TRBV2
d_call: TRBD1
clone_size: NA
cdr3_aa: CASSSTGGSEETQYF
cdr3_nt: TGTGCCAGCAGTTCGACAGGGGGCTCGGAGGAGACCCAGTACTTC

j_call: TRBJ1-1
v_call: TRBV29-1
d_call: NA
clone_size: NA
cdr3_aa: CSVSTGLNTEAFF
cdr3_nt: TGCAGCGTCTCGACAGGACTGAACACTGAAGCTTTCTTT

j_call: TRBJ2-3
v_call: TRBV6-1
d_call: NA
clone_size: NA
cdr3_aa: CASMGADTQYF
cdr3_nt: TGTGCCAGCATGGGCGCAGATACGCAGTATTTT

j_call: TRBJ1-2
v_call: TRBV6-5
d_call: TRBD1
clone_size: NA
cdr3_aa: CASSPSGGGGYGYTF
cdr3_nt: TGTGCCAGCAGTCCCTCAGGGGGCGGCGGCTATGGCTACACCTTC

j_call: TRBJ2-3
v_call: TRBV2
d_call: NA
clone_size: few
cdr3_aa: CASFIVVDSGPSTDTQYF
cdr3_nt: TGTGCCAGCTTTATAGTCGTCGATTCTGGGCCCAGCACAGATACGCAGTATTTT

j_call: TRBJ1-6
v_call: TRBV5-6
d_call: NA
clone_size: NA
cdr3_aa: CASSPNTAPNNSPLHF
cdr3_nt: TGTGCCAGCAGCCCAAACACAGCTCCAAATAATTCACCCCTCCACTTT

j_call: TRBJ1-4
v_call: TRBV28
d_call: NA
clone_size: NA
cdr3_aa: CASSWGSVNEKLFF
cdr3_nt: TGTGCCAGCAGTTGGGGGTCGGTGAATGAAAAACTGTTTTTT

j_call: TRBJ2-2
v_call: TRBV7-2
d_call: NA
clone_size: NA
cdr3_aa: CASSLLTTGELFF
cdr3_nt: TGTGCCAGCAGCCTCCTGACCACCGGGGAGCTGTTTTTT

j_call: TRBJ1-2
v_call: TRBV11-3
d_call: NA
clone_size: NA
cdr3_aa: CASSLVPFNYGYTF
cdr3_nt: TGTGCCAGCAGCTTAGTACCTTTTAACTATGGCTACACCTTC

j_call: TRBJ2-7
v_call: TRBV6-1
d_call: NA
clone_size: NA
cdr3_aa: CASSEGWVGEQYF
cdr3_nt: TGTGCCAGCAGTGAAGGTTGGGTAGGCGAGCAGTACTTC

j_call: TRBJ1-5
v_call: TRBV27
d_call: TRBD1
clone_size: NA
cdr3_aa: CASSLSGQADWFYNQPQHF
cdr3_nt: TGTGCCAGCAGTCTCTCGGGACAGGCGGACTGGTTCTATAATCAGCCCCAGCATTTT

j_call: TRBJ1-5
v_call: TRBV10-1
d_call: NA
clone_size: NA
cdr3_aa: CASRRTGCNQPQHF
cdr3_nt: TGCGCCAGCAGAAGGACGGGGTGCAATCAGCCCCAGCATTTT

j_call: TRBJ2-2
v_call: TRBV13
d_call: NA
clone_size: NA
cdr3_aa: CASSPDGPTGATGELFF
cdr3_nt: TGTGCCAGCAGCCCGGACGGGCCTACTGGAGCCACCGGGGAGCTGTTTTTT

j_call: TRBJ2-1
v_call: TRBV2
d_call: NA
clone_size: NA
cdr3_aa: CASSFGQYNEQFF
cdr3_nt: TGTGCCAGCAGTTTCGGACAGTACAATGAGCAGTTCTTC

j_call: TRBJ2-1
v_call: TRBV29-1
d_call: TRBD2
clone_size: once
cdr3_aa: CSVSSGSDNEQFF
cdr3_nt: TGCAGCGTCAGTAGCGGGAGCGACAATGAGCAGTTCTTC

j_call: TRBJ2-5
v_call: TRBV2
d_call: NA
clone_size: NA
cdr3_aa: CASSELQQETQYF
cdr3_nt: TGTGCCAGCAGTGAACTACAACAAGAGACCCAGTACTTC

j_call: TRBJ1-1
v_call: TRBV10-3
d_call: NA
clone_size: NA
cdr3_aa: CAIGDSGNTEAFF
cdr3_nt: TGTGCCATCGGAGACTCAGGGAACACTGAAGCTTTCTTT

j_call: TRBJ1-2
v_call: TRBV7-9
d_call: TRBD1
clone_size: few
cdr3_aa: CASSSGTGFYGYTF
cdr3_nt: TGTGCCAGCAGCTCCGGGACAGGGTTCTATGGCTACACCTTC

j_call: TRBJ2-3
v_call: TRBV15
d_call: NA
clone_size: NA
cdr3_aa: CATSRESAGSTDTQYF
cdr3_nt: TGTGCCACCAGCAGAGAGTCGGCGGGTAGCACAGATACGCAGTATTTT

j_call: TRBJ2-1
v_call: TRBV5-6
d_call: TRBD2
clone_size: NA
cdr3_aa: CASSLFWVSGRRGEQFF
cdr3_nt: TGTGCCAGCAGCTTGTTTTGGGTTAGCGGGAGACGGGGTGAGCAGTTCTTC

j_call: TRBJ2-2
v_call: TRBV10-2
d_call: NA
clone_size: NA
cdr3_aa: CASSDPLGTGELFF
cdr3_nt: TGCGCCAGCAGTGACCCGCTTGGCACCGGGGAGCTGTTTTTT

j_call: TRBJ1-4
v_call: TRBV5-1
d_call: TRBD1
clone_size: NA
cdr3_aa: CASSPRQGGDEKLFF
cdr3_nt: TGCGCCAGCAGCCCCCGACAGGGAGGAGATGAAAAACTGTTTTTT

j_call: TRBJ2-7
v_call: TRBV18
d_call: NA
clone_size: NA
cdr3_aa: CASSRGRSSYEQYF
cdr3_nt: TGTGCCAGCTCACGGGGGCGTAGCTCCTACGAGCAGTACTTC

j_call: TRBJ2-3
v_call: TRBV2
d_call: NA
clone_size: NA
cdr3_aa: CASSPVRASTDTQYF
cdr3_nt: TGTGCCAGCAGTCCCGTCAGAGCTAGCACAGATACGCAGTATTTT

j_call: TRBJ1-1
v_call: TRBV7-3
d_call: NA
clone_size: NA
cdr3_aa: CASSFQGGNTEAFF
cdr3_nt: TGTGCCAGCAGCTTCCAAGGGGGAAACACTGAAGCTTTCTTT

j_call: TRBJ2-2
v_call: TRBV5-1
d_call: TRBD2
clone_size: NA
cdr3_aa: CASSLTSGSAGELFF
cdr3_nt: TGCGCCAGCAGCCTTACTAGCGGGAGTGCCGGGGAGCTGTTTTTT

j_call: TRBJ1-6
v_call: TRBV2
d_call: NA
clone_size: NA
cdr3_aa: CASTNTPRGPLHF
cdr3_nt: TGTGCCAGCACCAATACCCCCCGGGGACCCCTCCACTTT

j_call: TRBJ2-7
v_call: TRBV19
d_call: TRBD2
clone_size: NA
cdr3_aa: CASGRPSYEQYF
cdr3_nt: TGTGCCAGCGGGAGGCCCTCCTACGAGCAGTACTTC

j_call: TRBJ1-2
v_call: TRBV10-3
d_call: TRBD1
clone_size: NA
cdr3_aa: CAIRKQGGERYGYTF
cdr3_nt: TGTGCCATCAGAAAACAGGGGGGCGAGAGATATGGCTACACCTTC

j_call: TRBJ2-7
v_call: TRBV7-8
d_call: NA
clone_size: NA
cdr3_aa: CASSPRGSPLEQYF
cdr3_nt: TGTGCCAGCAGCCCTAGGGGGTCACCCCTGGAGCAGTACTTC

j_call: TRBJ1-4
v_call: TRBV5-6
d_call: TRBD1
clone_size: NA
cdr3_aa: CASSPTGGTTNEKLFF
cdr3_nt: TGTGCCAGCAGCCCGACAGGGGGGACAACTAATGAAAAACTGTTTTTT

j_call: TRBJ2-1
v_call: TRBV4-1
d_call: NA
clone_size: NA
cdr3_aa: CASSQRSQGWQFF
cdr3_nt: TGCGCCAGCAGCCAGAGGAGCCAGGGATGGCAGTTCTTC

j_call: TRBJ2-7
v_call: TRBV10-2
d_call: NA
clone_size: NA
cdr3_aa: CASRSKAYEQYF
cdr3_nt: TGCGCCAGTAGAAGTAAAGCCTACGAGCAGTACTTC

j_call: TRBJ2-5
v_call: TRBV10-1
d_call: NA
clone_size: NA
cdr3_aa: CARGPYKETQYF
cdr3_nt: TGCGCCAGGGGGCCATATAAAGAGACCCAGTACTTC

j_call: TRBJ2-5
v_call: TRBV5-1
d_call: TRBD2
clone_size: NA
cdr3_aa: CASSPGLAGGPYQETQYF
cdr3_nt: TGCGCCAGCAGCCCGGGACTAGCGGGGGGACCGTACCAAGAGACCCAGTACTTC

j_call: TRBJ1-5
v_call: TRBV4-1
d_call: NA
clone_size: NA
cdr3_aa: CASSQVEGTPQPQHF
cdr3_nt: TGCGCCAGCAGCCAAGTGGAGGGTACACCTCAGCCCCAGCATTTT

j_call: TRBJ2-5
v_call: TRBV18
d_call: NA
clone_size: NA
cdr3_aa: CASSPQGPETQYF
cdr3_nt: TGTGCCAGCTCACCCCAGGGCCCGGAGACCCAGTACTTC

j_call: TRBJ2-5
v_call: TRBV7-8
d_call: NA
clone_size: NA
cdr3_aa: CASSLRTPEETQYF
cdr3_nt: TGTGCCAGCAGCTTAAGGACGCCGGAGGAGACCCAGTACTTC

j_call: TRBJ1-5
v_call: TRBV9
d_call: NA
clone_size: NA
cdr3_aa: CASSVGEDSPQHF
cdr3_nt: TGTGCCAGCAGCGTAGGAGAAGACAGCCCCCAGCATTTT

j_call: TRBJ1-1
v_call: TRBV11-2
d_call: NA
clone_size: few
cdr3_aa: CASSFRTRTQSTEAFF
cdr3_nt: TGTGCCAGCAGCTTCCGAACCCGGACCCAGAGCACTGAAGCTTTCTTT